These T cell receptor beta chains were read from a single sample in a study of blood T cells in healthy people across ages. Each CDR3 protein is one row after TCRdb ran MiXCR on the 5' RACE reads. The data show approximately 670,000 distinct CDR3 sequences, around 41% seen once. Sequencing was done on a sample of blood. All receptors come from a man of 80 years or more in good health. Both conserved end residues are part of each CDR3. D genes are given only for firm matches. Some rows mark clone size as missing; the rest say once, few, many or name a class of expanded clone.

>NA|TRBV6-1|TRBJ2-7|TRBD1
CASRSGGRYEQYF
TGTGCCAGCAGGTCAGGGGGAAGGTACGAGCAGTACTTC
>few|TRBV3-1|TRBJ1-4|TRBD1
CASSPGQGGTNEKLFF
TGTGCCAGCAGTCCTGGACAGGGTGGGACTAATGAAAAACTGTTTTTT
>NA|TRBV4-2|TRBJ2-7|TRBD2
CACSQDQRGEYEQYF
TGTGCCTGCAGCCAAGATCAGCGGGGGGAGTACGAGCAGTACTTC
>NA|TRBV12-3/TRBV12-4|TRBJ1-5|NA
CASSLGPSNQPQHF
TGTGCCAGCAGTTTGGGACCTAGCAATCAGCCCCAGCATTTT
>many|TRBV10-2|TRBJ1-2|NA
CASKETANYGYTF
TGCGCCAGCAAGGAGACAGCTAACTATGGCTACACCTTC
>NA|TRBV7-8|TRBJ1-2|NA
CASSARQANYGYTF
TGTGCCAGCAGCGCACGACAGGCTAACTATGGCTACACCTTC
>NA|TRBV7-2|TRBJ1-5|TRBD1
CASSSNRGAQPQHF
TGTGCCAGCAGCTCAAACAGGGGAGCTCAGCCCCAGCATTTT
>NA|TRBV5-1|TRBJ2-7|NA
CASSVVQGTYERYF
TGCGCCAGCAGCGTGGTGCAGGGGACCTACGAGCGGTACTTC
>NA|TRBV5-5|TRBJ1-1|NA
CASSSKYEAFF
TGTGCCAGCAGCTCCAAATATGAAGCTTTCTTT
>few|TRBV27|TRBJ2-7|TRBD2
CASSPGTSGREINYEQYF
TGTGCCAGCAGTCCCGGGACTAGCGGGAGGGAAATTAACTACGAGCAGTACTTC
>NA|TRBV4-3|TRBJ1-1|NA
CASSQEVLNTEAFF
TGCGCCAGCAGCCAAGAGGTCTTGAACACTGAAGCTTTCTTT
>NA|TRBV7-2|TRBJ2-3|TRBD2
CASSLGGGRAADTQYF
TGTGCCAGCAGCTTAGGTGGTGGGAGGGCCGCAGATACGCAGTATTTT
>few|TRBV3-1|TRBJ2-7|TRBD2
CASSQVAGGPYEQYF
TGTGCCAGCAGCCAAGTGGCGGGGGGGCCGTACGAGCAGTACTTC
>NA|TRBV7-2|TRBJ2-7|TRBD2
CASSLAMVLAGEQYF
TGTGCCAGCAGCTTAGCGATGGTTCTAGCGGGAGAGCAGTACTTC
>NA|TRBV29-1|TRBJ2-7|TRBD2
CSVEAGSGRATDEQYF
TGCAGCGTTGAAGCGGGTAGCGGGAGGGCCACAGACGAGCAGTACTTC
>NA|TRBV4-1|TRBJ2-3|TRBD2
CASSQKAPPTSNIDTQYF
TGCGCCAGCAGCCAGAAAGCCCCCCCGACTAGCAACATAGATACGCAGTATTTT
>NA|TRBV20-1|TRBJ2-7|NA
CSATPGTVSYEQYF
TGCAGTGCTACCCCCGGGACGGTCTCCTACGAGCAGTACTTC
>NA|TRBV4-3|TRBJ2-3|TRBD2
CASSQTSGGATDTQYF
TGCGCCAGCAGCCAGACTAGCGGGGGGGCCACAGATACGCAGTATTTT
>NA|TRBV20-1|TRBJ1-5|TRBD1
CSARTTDGTDIISQHF
TGCAGTGCTAGGACTACAGACGGGACAGACATTATATCGCAGCATTTT
>NA|TRBV12-3/TRBV12-4|TRBJ2-7|NA
CASGIRKGPLYEQYF
TGTGCCAGCGGAATAAGGAAAGGCCCCCTCTACGAGCAGTACTTC
>once|TRBV3-1|TRBJ2-1|TRBD2
CASSLQTSGKQFF
TGTGCCAGCAGCCTACAGACTAGCGGGAAGCAGTTCTTC
>NA|TRBV5-1|TRBJ2-5|TRBD1
CASSILTGAVVNNERYF
TGCGCCAGCAGCATACTAACAGGGGCTGTCGTAAACAATGAGCGGTACTTC
>many|TRBV9|TRBJ1-2|TRBD1
CASSARQGPANYGYTF
TGTGCCAGCAGCGCTAGACAGGGTCCAGCTAACTATGGCTACACCTTC
>NA|TRBV6-2/TRBV6-3|TRBJ1-6|TRBD1
CASRMTGENSPLHF
TGTGCCAGCAGAATGACAGGGGAAAATTCACCCCTCCACTTT
>NA|TRBV7-8|TRBJ1-5|NA
CASSFSGTGGNQPQHF
TGTGCCAGCAGTTTTTCTGGGACGGGTGGCAATCAGCCCCAGCATTTT
>NA|TRBV11-2|TRBJ2-3|TRBD2
CASSLTSGTSTDTQYF
TGTGCCAGCAGCTTGACTAGCGGGACGAGCACAGATACGCAGTATTTT
>NA|TRBV20-1|TRBJ2-1|TRBD1
CSAPPRDRGLYNEQFF
TGCAGTGCTCCGCCCCGGGACAGGGGCCTCTACAATGAGCAGTTCTTC
>NA|TRBV20-1|TRBJ2-7|TRBD1
CSAKSLRQGAGDEQYF
TGCAGTGCCAAATCCCTCAGACAGGGGGCGGGGGACGAGCAGTACTTC
>NA|TRBV28|TRBJ2-7|NA
CASSLDIPYEQYF
TGTGCCAGCAGTCTTGATATCCCCTACGAGCAGTACTTC
>few|TRBV3-1|TRBJ2-1|NA
CASSQSDRYNEQFF
TGTGCCAGCAGCCAAAGCGACAGATACAATGAGCAGTTCTTC
>NA|TRBV20-1|TRBJ2-1|NA
CSAPLYNEQFF
TGCAGTGCTCCCCTCTACAATGAGCAGTTCTTC
>once|TRBV20-1|TRBJ2-1|TRBD2
CSAPGLALWQFF
TGCAGTGCACCGGGACTAGCCTTGTGGCAGTTCTTC
>NA|TRBV5-1|TRBJ2-7|NA
CASSLNPRLYEQYF
TGCGCCAGCAGCTTGAATCCCAGACTATACGAGCAGTACTTC